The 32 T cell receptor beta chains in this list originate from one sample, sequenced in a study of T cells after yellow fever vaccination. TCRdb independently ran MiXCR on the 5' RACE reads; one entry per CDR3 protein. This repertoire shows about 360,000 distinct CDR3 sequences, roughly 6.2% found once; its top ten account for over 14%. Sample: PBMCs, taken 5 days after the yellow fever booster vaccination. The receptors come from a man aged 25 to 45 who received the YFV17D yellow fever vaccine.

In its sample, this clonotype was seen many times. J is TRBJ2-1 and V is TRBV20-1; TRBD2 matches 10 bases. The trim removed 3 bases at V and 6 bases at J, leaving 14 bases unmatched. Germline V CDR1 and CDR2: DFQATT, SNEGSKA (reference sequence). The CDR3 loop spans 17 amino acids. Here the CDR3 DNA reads TGCAGTGCTAGGGGCACCAAAGCGGGAGGGTATGTCAATGAGCAGTTCTTC. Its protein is CSARGTKAGGYVNEQFF.

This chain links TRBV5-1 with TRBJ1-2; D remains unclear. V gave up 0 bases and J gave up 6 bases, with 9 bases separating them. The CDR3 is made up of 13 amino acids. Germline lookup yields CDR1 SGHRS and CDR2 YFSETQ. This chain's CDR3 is CASSLDGIDGYTF. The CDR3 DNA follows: TGCGCCAGCAGCTTGGATGGGATCGATGGCTACACCTTC.

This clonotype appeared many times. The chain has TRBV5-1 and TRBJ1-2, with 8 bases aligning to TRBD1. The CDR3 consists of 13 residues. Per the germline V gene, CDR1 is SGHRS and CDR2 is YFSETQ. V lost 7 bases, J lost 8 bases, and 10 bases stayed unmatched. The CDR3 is CASGDTGGSGYTF. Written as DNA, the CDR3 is TGCGCCAGCGGGGACACAGGGGGAAGCGGCTACACCTTC.

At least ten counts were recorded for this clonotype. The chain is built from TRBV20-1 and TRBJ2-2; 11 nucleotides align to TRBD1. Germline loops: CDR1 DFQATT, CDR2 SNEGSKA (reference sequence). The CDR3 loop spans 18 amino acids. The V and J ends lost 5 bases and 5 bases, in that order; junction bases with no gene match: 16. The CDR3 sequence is CSAPTPPGTGGRTGELFF. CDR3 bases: TGCAGTGCTCCAACCCCGCCCGGGACAGGGGGACGTACCGGGGAGCTGTTTTTT.

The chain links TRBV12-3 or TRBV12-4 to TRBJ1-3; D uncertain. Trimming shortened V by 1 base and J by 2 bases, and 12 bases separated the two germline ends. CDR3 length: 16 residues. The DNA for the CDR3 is TGTGCCAGCAGTTTAGGGGCAGTTTCCACTGGAAACACCATATATTTT. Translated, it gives CASSLGAVSTGNTIYF.

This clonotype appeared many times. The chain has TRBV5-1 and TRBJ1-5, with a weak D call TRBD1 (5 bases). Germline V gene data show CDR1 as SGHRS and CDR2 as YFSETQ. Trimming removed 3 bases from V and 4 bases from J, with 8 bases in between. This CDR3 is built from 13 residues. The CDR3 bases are TGCGCCAGCAGCTCGGACACGAATCAGCCCCAGCATTTT. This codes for CASSSDTNQPQHF.

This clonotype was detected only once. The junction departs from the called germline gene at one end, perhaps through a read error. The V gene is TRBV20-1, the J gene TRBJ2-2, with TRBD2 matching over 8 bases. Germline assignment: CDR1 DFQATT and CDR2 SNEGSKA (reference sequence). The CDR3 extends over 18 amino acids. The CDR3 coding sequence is TGCTGTGCTAGAGATCCAGCGGGAGCGTCGGGGAACACCGGGGAGCTGTTTTTT. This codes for CCARDPAGASGNTGELFF.

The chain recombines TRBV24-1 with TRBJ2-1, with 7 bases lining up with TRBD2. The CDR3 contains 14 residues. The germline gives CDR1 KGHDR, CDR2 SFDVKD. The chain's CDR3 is CATGVSSGSNEQFF. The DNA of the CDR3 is TGTGCAACAGGCGTGTCTAGCGGTAGCAATGAGCAGTTCTTC.

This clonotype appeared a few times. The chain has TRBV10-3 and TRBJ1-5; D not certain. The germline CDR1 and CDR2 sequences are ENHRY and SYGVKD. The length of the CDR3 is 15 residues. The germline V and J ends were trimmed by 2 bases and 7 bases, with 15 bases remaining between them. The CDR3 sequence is CAISEGVAGYQPQHF. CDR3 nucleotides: TGTGCCATCAGTGAGGGGGTCGCGGGTTACCAGCCCCAGCATTTT.

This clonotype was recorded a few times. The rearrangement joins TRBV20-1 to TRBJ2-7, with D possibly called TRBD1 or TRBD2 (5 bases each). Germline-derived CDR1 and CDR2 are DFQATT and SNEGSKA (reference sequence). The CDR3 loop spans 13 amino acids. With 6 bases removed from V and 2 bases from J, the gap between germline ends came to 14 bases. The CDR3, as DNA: TGCAGTGCCGAGGGACCGATCCCCTACGAGCAGTACTTC. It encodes CSAEGPIPYEQYF.

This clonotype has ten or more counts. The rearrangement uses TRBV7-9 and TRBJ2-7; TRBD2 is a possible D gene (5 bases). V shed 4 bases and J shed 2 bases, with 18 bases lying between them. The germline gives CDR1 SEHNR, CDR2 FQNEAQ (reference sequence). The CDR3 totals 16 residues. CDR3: CASSSTGLPNTYEQYF. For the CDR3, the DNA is TGTGCCAGCAGCTCTACGGGGTTACCGAACACCTACGAGCAGTACTTC.

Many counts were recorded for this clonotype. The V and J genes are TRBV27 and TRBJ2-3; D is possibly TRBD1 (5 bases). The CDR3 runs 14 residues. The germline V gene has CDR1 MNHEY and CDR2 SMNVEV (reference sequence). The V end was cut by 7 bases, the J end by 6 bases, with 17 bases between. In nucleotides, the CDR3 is TGTGCCAGCACCCTCGACAGAGATGCTGATACGCAGTATTTT. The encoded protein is CASTLDRDADTQYF.

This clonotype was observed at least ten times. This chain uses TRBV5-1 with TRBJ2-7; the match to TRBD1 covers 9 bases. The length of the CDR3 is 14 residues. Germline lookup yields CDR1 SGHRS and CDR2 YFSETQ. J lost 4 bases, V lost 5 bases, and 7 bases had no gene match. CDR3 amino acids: CASSSGTGNYEQYF. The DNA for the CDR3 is TGCGCCAGCAGTTCCGGGACAGGGAATTACGAGCAGTACTTC.

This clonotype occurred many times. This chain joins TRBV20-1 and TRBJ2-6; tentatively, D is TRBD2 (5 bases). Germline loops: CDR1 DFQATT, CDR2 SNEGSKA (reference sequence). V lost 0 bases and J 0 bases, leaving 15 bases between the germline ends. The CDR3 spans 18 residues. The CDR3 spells CSARDAREPGSGANVLTF. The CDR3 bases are TGCAGTGCTAGAGACGCCCGGGAACCTGGCTCTGGGGCCAACGTCCTGACTTTC.

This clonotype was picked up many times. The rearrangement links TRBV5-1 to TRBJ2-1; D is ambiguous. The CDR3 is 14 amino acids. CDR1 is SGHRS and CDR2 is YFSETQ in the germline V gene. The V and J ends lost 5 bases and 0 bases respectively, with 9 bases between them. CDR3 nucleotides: TGCGCCAGCAGGCCCGACCCCTCCTACAATGAGCAGTTCTTC. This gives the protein CASRPDPSYNEQFF.

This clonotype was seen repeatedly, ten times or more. As DNA, the CDR3 is TGTGCCAGCTCACCGGTTGAGGTGGAGACCCAGTACTTC. Amino acids: CASSPVEVETQYF. The gene calls are TRBV18 and TRBJ2-5; D is ambiguous. Trimming took off 3 bases at V and 5 bases at J, with 10 bases between the two ends. The CDR3 sequence is 13 residues long. From germline, CDR1 is KGHSH and CDR2 LQKENI. The complete variable domain, with remaining parts taken from reference TRBV18 and TRBJ2-5, reads NAGVMQNPRHLVRRRGQEARLRCSPMKGHSHVYWYRQLPEEGLKFMVYLQKENIIDESGMPKERFSAEFPKEGPSILRIQQVVRGDSAAYFCASSPVEVETQYFGPGTRLLVL.

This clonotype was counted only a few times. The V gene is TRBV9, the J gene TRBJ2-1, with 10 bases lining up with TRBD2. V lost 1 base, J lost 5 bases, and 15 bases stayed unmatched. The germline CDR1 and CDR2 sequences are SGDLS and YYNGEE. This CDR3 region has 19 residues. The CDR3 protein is CASSVFLAGAPSSNNEQFF. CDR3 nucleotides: TGTGCCAGCAGCGTATTTCTAGCGGGAGCTCCCTCCTCGAACAATGAGCAGTTCTTC.

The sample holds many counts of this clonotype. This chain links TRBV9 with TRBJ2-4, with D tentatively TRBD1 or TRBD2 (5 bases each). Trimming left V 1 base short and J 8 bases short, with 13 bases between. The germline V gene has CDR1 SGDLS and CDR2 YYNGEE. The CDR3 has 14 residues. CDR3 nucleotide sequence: TGTGCCAGCAGCGTACGGAGGTTGGGGGACATTCAGTACTTC. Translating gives CASSVRRLGDIQYF.

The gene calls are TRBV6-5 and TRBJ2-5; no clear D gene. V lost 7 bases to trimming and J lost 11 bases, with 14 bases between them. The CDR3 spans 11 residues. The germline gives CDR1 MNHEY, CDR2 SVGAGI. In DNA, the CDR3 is TGTGCCAGCAAGGCGAACGCAGCTCAGTACTTC. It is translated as CASKANAAQYF.

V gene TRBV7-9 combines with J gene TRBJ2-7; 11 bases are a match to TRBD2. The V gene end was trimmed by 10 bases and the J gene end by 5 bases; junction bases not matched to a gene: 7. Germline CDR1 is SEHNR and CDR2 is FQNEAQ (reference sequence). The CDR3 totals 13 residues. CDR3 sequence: CAIMTSGAHEQYF. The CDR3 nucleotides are TGTGCCATCATGACTAGCGGGGCGCACGAGCAGTACTTC.

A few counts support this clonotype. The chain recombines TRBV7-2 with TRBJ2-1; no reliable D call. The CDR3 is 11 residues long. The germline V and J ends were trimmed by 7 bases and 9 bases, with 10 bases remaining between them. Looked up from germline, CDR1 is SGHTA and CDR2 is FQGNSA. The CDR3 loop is CASMVGREQFF. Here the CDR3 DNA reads TGTGCCAGCATGGTCGGTCGTGAGCAGTTCTTC.

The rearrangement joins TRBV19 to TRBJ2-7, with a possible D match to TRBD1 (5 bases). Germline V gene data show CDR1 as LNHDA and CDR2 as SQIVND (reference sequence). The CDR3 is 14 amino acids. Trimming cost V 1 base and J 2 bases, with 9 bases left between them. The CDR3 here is CASSIAKTAYEQYF. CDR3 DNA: TGTGCCAGTAGTATAGCAAAGACAGCCTACGAGCAGTACTTC.

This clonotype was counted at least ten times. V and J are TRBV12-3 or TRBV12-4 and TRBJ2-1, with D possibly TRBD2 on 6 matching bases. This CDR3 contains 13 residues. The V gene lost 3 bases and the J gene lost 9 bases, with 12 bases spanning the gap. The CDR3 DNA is TGTGCCAGCAGTTTTAGGGAGGCCAGTGAGCAGTTCTTC. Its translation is CASSFREASEQFF.

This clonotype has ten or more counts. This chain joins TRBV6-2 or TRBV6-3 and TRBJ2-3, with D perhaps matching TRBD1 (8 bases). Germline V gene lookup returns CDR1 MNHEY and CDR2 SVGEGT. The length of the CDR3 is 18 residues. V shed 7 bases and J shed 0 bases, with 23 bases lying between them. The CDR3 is CASTRDRSISGSTDTQYF. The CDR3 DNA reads TGTGCCAGCACTCGGGACAGGTCCATTAGCGGGAGCACAGATACGCAGTATTTT.

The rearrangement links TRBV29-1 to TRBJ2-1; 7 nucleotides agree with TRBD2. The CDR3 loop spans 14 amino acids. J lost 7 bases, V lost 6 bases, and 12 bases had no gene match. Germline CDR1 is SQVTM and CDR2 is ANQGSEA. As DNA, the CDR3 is TGCAGCGTCCTCCGGGGCGGGAGCGTGAATGAGCAGTTCTTC. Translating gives CSVLRGGSVNEQFF.

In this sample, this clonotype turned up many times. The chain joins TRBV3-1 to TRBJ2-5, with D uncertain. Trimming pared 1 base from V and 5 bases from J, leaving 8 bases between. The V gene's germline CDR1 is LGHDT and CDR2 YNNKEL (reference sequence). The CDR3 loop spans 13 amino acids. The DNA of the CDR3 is TGTGCCAGCAGCCAAGGGACGGCGGAGACCCAGTACTTC. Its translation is CASSQGTAETQYF.

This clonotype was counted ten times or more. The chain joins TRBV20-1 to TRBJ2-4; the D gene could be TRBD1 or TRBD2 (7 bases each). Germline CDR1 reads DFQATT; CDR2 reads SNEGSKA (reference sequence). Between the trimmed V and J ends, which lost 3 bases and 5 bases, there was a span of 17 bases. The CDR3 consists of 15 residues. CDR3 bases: TGCAGTGCTAGCCCCAGGGGGGGGCGCCAAAACATTCAGTACTTC. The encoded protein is CSASPRGGRQNIQYF.

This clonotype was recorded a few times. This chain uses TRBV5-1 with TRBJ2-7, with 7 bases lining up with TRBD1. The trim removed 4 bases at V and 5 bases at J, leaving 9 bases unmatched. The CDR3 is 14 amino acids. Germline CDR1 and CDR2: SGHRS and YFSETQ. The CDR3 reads CASSELQGFHEQYF. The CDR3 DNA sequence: TGCGCCAGCAGCGAATTACAGGGGTTCCACGAGCAGTACTTC.

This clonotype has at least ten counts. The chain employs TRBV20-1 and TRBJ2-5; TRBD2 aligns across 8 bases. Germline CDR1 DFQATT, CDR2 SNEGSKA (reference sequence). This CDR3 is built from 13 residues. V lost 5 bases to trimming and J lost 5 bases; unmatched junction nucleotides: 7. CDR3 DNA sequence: TGCAGTGCTGCCCGGGGGGGGGCGGAGACCCAGTACTTC. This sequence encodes CSAARGGAETQYF.

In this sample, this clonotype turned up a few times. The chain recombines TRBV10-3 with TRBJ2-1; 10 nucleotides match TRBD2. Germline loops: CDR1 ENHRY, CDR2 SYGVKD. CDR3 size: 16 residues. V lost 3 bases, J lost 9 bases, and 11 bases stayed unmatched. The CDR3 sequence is CAISDPGLAGVGEQFF. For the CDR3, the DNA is TGTGCCATCAGTGACCCCGGGCTAGCGGGAGTTGGTGAGCAGTTCTTC.

Here the CDR3 reads CASSLVWGGDGSYEQYF. The CDR3, as DNA: TGTGCCAGCAGCTTAGTTTGGGGGGGGGACGGCAGCTACGAGCAGTACTTC. The chain combines TRBV7-2 with TRBJ2-7; 7 nucleotides agree with TRBD2. The ends lost 1 base at V and 3 bases at J; junction bases unmatched: 12. CDR3 size: 17 residues. Germline V gene sequence: CDR1 SGHTA, CDR2 FQGNSA.

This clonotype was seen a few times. CDR3 DNA: TGCAGCGTTGAAGATTGGGGGGGCTACGAGCAGTACTTC. This codes for CSVEDWGGYEQYF. The chain has TRBV29-1 and TRBJ2-7; TRBD2 matches at 7 bases. CDR1 SQVTM and CDR2 ANQGSEA come from the germline V gene. The CDR3 has 13 residues. Unmatched junction bases numbered 2, after V lost 0 bases and J lost 3 bases.